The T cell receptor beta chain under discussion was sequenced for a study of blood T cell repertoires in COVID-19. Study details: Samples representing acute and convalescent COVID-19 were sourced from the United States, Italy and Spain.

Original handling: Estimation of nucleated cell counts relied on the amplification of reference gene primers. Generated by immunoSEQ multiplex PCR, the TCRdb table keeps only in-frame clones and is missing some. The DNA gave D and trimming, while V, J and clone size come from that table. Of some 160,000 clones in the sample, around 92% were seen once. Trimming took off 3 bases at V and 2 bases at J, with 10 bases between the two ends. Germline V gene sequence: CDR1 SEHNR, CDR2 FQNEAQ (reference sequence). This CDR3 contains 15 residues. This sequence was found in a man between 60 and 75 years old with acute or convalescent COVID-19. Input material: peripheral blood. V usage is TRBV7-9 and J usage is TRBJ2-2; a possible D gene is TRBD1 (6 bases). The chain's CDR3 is CASSFGQTNTGELFF. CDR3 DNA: TGTGCCAGCAGCTTCGGACAGACCAACACCGGGGAGCTGTTTTTT.